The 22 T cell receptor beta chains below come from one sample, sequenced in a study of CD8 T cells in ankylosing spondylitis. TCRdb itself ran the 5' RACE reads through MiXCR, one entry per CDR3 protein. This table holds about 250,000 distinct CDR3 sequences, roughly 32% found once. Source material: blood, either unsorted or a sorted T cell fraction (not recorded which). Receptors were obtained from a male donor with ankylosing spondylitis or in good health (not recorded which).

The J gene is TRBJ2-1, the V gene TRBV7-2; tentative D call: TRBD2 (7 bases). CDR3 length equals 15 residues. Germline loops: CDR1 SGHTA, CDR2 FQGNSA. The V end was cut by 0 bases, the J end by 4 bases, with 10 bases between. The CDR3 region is CASSLAGGQYNEQFF. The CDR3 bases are TGTGCCAGCAGCTTAGCGGGGGGGCAGTACAATGAGCAGTTCTTC. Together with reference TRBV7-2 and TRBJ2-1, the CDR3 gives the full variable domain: GAGVSQSPSNKVTEKGKDVELRCDPISGHTALYWYRQSLGQGLEFLIYFQGNSAPDKSGLPSDRFSAERTGGSVSTLTIQRTQQEDSAVYLCASSLAGGQYNEQFFGPGTRLTVL.

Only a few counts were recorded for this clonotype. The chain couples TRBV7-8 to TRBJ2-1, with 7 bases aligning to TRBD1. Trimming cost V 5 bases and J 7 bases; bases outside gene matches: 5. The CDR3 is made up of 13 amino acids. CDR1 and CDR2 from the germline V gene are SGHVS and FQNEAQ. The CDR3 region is CASSPGQVNEQFF. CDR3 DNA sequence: TGTGCCAGCAGCCCCGGACAGGTGAATGAGCAGTTCTTC.

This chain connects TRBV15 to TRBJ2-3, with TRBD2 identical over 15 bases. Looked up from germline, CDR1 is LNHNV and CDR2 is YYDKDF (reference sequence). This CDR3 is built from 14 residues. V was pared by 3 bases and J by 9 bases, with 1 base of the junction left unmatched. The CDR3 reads CATSRGLAGGTQYF. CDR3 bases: TGTGCCACCAGCAGGGGACTAGCGGGGGGAACGCAGTATTTT.

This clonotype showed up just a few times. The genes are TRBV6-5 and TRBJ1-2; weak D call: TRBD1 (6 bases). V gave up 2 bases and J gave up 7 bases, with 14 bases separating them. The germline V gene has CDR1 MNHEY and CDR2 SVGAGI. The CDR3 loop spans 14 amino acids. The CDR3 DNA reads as TGTGCCAGCAGTTACGACAACAGGGCGGGTGGCTACACCTTC. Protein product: CASSYDNRAGGYTF.

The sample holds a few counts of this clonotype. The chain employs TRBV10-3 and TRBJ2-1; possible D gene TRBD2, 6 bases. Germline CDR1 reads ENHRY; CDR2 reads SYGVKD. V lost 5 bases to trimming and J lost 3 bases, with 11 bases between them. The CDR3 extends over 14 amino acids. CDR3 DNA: TGTGCCATCAGTCCGGGACTCCACTACAATGAGCAGTTCTTC. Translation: CAISPGLHYNEQFF.

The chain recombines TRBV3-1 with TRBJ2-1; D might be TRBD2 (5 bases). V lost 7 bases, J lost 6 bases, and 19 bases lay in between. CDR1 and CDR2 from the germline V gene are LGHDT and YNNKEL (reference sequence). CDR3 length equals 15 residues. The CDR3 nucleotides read TGTGCCAGCACCCAGGAACCGGACGGAGGCAATGAGCAGTTCTTC. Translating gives CASTQEPDGGNEQFF.

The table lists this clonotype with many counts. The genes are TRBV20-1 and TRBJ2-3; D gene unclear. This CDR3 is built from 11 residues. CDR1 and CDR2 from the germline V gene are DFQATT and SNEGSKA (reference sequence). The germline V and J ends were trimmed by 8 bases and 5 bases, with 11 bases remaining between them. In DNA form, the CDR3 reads TGCAGTCCCAAGGCCGGAGATACGCAGTATTTT. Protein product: CSPKAGDTQYF.

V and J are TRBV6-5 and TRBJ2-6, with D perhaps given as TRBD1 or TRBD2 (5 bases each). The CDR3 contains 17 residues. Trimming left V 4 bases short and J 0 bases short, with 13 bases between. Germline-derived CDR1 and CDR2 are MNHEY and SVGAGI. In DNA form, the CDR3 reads TGTGCCAGCAGTTCCCGGGACGGATTCTCTGGGGCCAACGTCCTGACTTTC. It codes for CASSSRDGFSGANVLTF.

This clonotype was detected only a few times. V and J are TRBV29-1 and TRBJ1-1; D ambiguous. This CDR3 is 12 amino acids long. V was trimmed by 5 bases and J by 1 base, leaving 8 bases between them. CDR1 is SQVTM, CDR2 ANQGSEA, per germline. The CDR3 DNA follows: TGCAGCGTTTCAGAGCCGAACACTGAAGCTTTCTTT. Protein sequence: CSVSEPNTEAFF.

The CDR3 spells CATSSDRIILLQETQYF. CDR3 nucleotide sequence: TGTGCCACCAGTTCGGACCGAATCATCTTACTCCAAGAGACCCAGTACTTC. The chain uses TRBV15 and TRBJ2-5; D not certain. The CDR3 runs to 17 residues. Germline-derived CDR1 and CDR2 are LNHNV and YYDKDF (reference sequence). V was pared by 6 bases and J by 1 base, with 21 bases between.

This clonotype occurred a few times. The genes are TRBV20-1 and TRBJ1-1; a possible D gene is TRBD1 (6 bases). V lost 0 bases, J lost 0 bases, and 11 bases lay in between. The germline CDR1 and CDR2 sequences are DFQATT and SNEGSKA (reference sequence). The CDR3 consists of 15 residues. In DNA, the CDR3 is TGCAGTGCTAGAGATCCGACAGGCATGAACACTGAAGCTTTCTTT. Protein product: CSARDPTGMNTEAFF.

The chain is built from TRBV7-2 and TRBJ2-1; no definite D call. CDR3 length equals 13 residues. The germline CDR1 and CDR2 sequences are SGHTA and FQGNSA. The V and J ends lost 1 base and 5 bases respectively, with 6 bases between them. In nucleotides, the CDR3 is TGTGCCAGCAGCTTAGTCCCAGACAATGAGCAGTTCTTC. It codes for CASSLVPDNEQFF. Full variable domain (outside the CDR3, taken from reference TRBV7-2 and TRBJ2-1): GAGVSQSPSNKVTEKGKDVELRCDPISGHTALYWYRQSLGQGLEFLIYFQGNSAPDKSGLPSDRFSAERTGGSVSTLTIQRTQQEDSAVYLCASSLVPDNEQFFGPGTRLTVL.

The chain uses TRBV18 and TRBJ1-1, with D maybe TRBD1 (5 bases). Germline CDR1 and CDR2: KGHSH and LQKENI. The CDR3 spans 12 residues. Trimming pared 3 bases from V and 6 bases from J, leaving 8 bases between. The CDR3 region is CASSPAGAEAFF. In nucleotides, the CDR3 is TGTGCCAGCTCACCTGCGGGGGCTGAAGCTTTCTTT.

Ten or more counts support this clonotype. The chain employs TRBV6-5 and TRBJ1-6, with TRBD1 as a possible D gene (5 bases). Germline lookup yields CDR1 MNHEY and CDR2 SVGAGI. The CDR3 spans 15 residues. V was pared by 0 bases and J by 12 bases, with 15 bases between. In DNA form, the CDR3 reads TGTGCCAGCAGTTACTCGGCAGGGACTTCTGGACCCCTCCACTTT. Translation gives CASSYSAGTSGPLHF.

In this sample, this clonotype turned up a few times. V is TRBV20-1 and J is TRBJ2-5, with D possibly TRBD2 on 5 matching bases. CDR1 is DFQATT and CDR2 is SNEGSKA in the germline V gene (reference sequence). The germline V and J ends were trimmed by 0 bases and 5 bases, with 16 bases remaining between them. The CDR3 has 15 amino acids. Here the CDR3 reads CSARDSREGTETQYF. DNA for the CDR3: TGCAGTGCTAGAGATTCTCGCGAGGGCACGGAGACCCAGTACTTC.

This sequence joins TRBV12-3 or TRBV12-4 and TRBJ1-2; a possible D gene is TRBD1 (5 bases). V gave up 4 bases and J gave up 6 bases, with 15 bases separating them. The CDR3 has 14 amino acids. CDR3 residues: CASSSGTRSDGYTF. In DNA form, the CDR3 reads TGTGCCAGCAGTTCTGGGACGAGAAGTGATGGCTACACCTTC.

The CDR3: CASSLGPGYGYTF. CDR3 DNA: TGTGCCAGCAGTTTAGGGCCAGGGTATGGCTACACCTTC. J is TRBJ1-2 and V is TRBV12-3 or TRBV12-4, with D tentatively TRBD1 (5 bases). There are 13 residues in the CDR3. The V gene lost 1 base and the J gene lost 5 bases, with 8 bases spanning the gap.

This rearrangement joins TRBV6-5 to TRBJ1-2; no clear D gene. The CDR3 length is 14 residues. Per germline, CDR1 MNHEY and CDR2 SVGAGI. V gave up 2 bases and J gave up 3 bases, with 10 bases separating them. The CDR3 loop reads CASSYGPDDYGYTF. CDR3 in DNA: TGTGCCAGCAGTTACGGGCCAGACGACTATGGCTACACCTTC.

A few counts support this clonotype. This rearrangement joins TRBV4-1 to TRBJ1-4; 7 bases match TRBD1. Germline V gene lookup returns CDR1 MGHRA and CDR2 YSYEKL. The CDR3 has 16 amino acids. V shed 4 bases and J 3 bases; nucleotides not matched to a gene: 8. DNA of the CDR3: TGCGCCAGCAGCCCCAGGGGGGCTTGGGCTAATGAAAAACTGTTTTTT. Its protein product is CASSPRGAWANEKLFF.

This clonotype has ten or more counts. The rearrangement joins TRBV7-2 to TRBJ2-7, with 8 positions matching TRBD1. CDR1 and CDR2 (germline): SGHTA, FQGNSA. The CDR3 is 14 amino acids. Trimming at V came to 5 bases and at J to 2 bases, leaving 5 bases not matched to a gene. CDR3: CASSPGTGAYEQYF. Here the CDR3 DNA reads TGTGCCAGCAGCCCCGGGACAGGTGCCTACGAGCAGTACTTC.

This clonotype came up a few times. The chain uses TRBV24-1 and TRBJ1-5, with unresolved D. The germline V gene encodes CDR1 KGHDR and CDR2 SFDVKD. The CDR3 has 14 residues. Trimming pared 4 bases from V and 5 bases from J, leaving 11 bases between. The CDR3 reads CATSDYSYDQPQHF. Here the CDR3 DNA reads TGTGCCACCAGTGACTACAGTTACGATCAGCCCCAGCATTTT.

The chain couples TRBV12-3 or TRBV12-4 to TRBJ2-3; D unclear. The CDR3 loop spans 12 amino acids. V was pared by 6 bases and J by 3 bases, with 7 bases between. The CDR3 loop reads CASRDVTDTQYF. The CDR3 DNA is TGTGCCAGCAGAGACGTTACAGATACGCAGTATTTT.